Listed below are T cell receptor beta chains from one sample, sequenced in a study of T cell repertoires in cytomegalovirus infection. Via MiXCR, TCRdb re-called the reads, giving one row per CDR3 protein. The sample holds about 490,000 distinct CDR3 sequences, approximately 15% seen once. Sample: CD8+ T cells from PBMCs. The receptors come from a human donor in good health (CMV status not recorded). Some clones in this sample may be carry-over from other donors' samples. The CDR3 runs from the conserved cysteine through the conserved F or W. D genes are given only for firm matches. A row's size may be missing; if present it is once, few, many or a size class.

J: TRBJ2-5; size: -; D: -; V: TRBV12-3/TRBV12-4; CDR3: CASSWSGGEFQYF; DNA: TGTGCCAGCAGTTGGAGCGGTGGAGAGTTCCAGTACTTC
J: TRBJ2-1; size: few; D: TRBD1; V: TRBV9; CDR3: CASSVGDRVNEQFF; DNA: TGTGCCAGCAGCGTAGGGGACAGGGTCAATGAGCAGTTCTTC
J: TRBJ1-2; size: many; D: TRBD1; V: TRBV6-1; CDR3: CASSESGTDGYTF; DNA: TGTGCCAGCAGTGAATCAGGGACAGACGGCTACACCTTC
J: TRBJ1-1; size: many; D: -; V: TRBV11-1; CDR3: CASSGRNRNTEAFF; DNA: TGTGCCAGCAGCGGCCGGAACAGGAACACTGAAGCTTTCTTT
J: TRBJ2-7; size: many; D: -; V: TRBV7-9; CDR3: CASSPRTGRSYEQYF; DNA: TGTGCCAGCAGCCCACGGACGGGCCGCTCCTACGAGCAGTACTTC
J: TRBJ2-3; size: few; D: -; V: TRBV28; CDR3: CASSLSRDWTDTQYF; DNA: TGTGCCAGCAGTTTGTCGCGGGATTGGACAGATACGCAGTATTTT
J: TRBJ2-7; size: many; D: -; V: TRBV6-1; CDR3: CASREGRRGTYEQYF; DNA: TGTGCCAGCAGAGAAGGTCGCAGGGGAACCTACGAGCAGTACTTC
J: TRBJ2-1; size: many; D: TRBD2; V: TRBV7-8; CDR3: CASSSQLAGATSSYNEQFF; DNA: TGTGCCAGCAGCTCTCAACTAGCGGGGGCTACTTCCTCCTACAATGAGCAGTTCTTC
J: TRBJ2-1; size: few; D: TRBD2; V: TRBV5-4; CDR3: CASSLKREIGNEQFF; DNA: TGTGCCAGCAGCTTGAAGCGGGAGATAGGAAATGAGCAGTTCTTC
J: TRBJ2-2; size: many; D: TRBD1; V: TRBV12-5; CDR3: CASGFGTGRTGELFF; DNA: TGTGCTAGTGGTTTCGGGACAGGGAGAACCGGGGAGCTGTTTTTT
J: TRBJ2-7; size: -; D: -; V: TRBV11-1; CDR3: CASSLEKGSYEQYF; DNA: TGTGCCAGCAGCCTAGAGAAGGGATCGTACGAGCAGTACTTC
J: TRBJ2-7; size: many; D: TRBD1; V: TRBV28; CDR3: CASRPTGGSSYEQYF; DNA: TGTGCCAGCAGACCAACAGGGGGTTCCTCCTACGAGCAGTACTTC
J: TRBJ2-7; size: -; D: TRBD2; V: TRBV4-1; CDR3: CASSQIAGVGSEQYF; DNA: TGCGCCAGCAGCCAGATAGCGGGGGTAGGCTCCGAGCAGTACTTC